A selection of T cell receptor beta chains follows, all from one sample in a study of CXCR3-negative and CXCR3-positive naive CD8 T cells. TCRdb reprocessed the 5' RACE reads; each CDR3 protein has one entry and no DNA is given. The repertoire shows roughly 120,000 distinct CDR3 sequences; the top ten hold 0.5% to 0.6%. Sequencing was done on a sample of naive CXCR3+ CD8+ T cells from blood. These receptors all stem from a human donor in good health. Some clones in this sample may be carry-over from other donors' samples. Both conserved end residues are part of each CDR3. The order of the fields is V gene, J gene, CDR3 protein.

TRBV12-3/TRBV12-4	TRBJ2-5	CASSTLRDIQETQYF
TRBV7-9	TRBJ1-1	CASSSVTGMNTEAFF
TRBV5-1	TRBJ2-7	CASSETGRHEQYF
TRBV28	TRBJ1-5	CASSFRMGNQPQHF
TRBV19	TRBJ2-7	CASRKRDNEAYEQYF
TRBV4-3	TRBJ2-5	CAYRVDSQETQYF
TRBV7-8	TRBJ1-5	CASSHSGTGNQPQHF
TRBV9	TRBJ2-7	CASSVGGKSSYEQYF
TRBV12-3/TRBV12-4	TRBJ2-7	CASMLGQEIYEQYF
TRBV5-1	TRBJ2-1	CASSWSIGGASEQFF
TRBV6-6	TRBJ2-5	CASSYSELAGETQYF
TRBV20-1	TRBJ2-1	CSARGLAAYNEQFF
TRBV7-9	TRBJ1-1	CASSLETGGARTEAFF